This T cell receptor beta chain was sequenced for a study of blood T cell repertoires in COVID-19. Under the authors' procedure: By means of reference gene primer amplification, nucleated cell counts were estimated. Clones were sequenced by immunoSEQ multiplex PCR, and TCRdb holds only the in-frame ones, with some missing. V, J and clone size were drawn from that table, and D and trimming were deduced from the DNA. The data hold 150,000 or so clones, with 84% observed a single time. This clone was observed a single time. The V gene's germline CDR1 is SGHVS and CDR2 FNYEAQ. V gave up 1 base and J gave up 2 bases; unmatched junction bases: 7. This CDR3 contains 17 residues.

This chain joins TRBV7-6 and TRBJ2-5, with 10 bases aligning to TRBD2. Sequencing input: PBMCs or T cells enriched from blood (not recorded which). The TCR comes from a woman in her forties or fifties who had been exposed to COVID-19. The CDR3 region is CASSLGRSGRVQETQYF. The CDR3 DNA reads TGTGCCAGCAGCTTAGGACGGAGCGGGAGGGTGCAAGAGACCCAGTACTTC.